A single sample is the source of the 12 T cell receptor beta chains below, sequenced in a study of control samples from healthy donors and cancer patients (dated by TCRdb to the early 2020s). Libraries were prepared through the immunoSEQ multiplex PCR assay. Not all clones reach the TCRdb copy of this immuneACCESS table, which keeps in-frame sequences only. Checked studies attribute under half of the gap to unresolved V genes and leave the rest unexplained. The sample table shows about 71,000 clones, and about nine tenths are seen once. Clones ranked in the top ten supply under 20% of the sample. The sequenced sample was PBMCs. The receptors derive from a man in his 60s with lung cancer.

The chain links TRBV14 to TRBJ2-3; D might be TRBD2 (5 bases). This CDR3 is built from 13 residues. V lost 4 bases and J lost 4, with 9 bases in between. Germline loops: CDR1 SGHDN, CDR2 FVKESK. This CDR3 reads CASSLVLADTQYF. As DNA, the CDR3 is TGTGCCAGCAGCCTAGTACTAGCAGATACGCAGTATTTT.

The chain uses TRBV7-9 and TRBJ1-4; possibly TRBD1 for D (5 bases). Per germline, CDR1 SEHNR and CDR2 FQNEAQ (reference sequence). The CDR3 sequence is 15 residues long. Between the trimmed V and J ends, which lost 7 bases and 7 bases, there was a span of 19 bases. The CDR3, as DNA: TGTGCCAGCACCCTTAAGGGGTTGTTAGGTGAAAAACTGTTTTTT. It encodes CASTLKGLLGEKLFF.

The V gene is TRBV5-8, the J gene TRBJ1-5; D is undetermined. The CDR3 is 14 amino acids. V lost 5 bases to trimming and J lost 5 bases, with 14 bases between them. Germline CDR1 is SGHTS and CDR2 is YDEGEE. The CDR3 region is CASRTGVYDQPQHF. The CDR3 DNA sequence: TGTGCCAGCAGGACCGGGGTCTACGATCAGCCCCAGCATTTT. Full variable domain (rest looked up from reference TRBV5-8 and TRBJ1-5): EAGVTQSPTHLIKTRGQQATLRCSPISGHTSVYWYQQALGLGLQFLLWYDEGEERNRGNFPPRFSGRQFPNYSSELNVNALELEDSALYLCASRTGVYDQPQHFGDGTRLSIL.

The chain links TRBV2 to TRBJ2-3; TRBD2 matches 14 bases. In germline, CDR1 is SNHLY, CDR2 FYNNEI. V lost 5 bases and J lost 5; bases outside the gene matches: 3. The CDR3 covers 15 residues. CDR3: CASSRLAGGIDTQYF. The DNA for the CDR3 is TGTGCCAGCAGTCGACTAGCGGGGGGGATAGATACGCAGTATTTT.

This clone showed up many times. CDR3 in DNA: TGCGCCAGCAGCCAAGATAAGGGTTCACCCCTCCACTTT. Its protein is CASSQDKGSPLHF. This chain connects TRBV4-1 to TRBJ1-6; D gene ambiguous. Germline values: CDR1 MGHRA, CDR2 YSYEKL. Deletions cut 0 bases from V and 9 bases from J, with 6 bases between. The CDR3 runs to 13 residues.

J is TRBJ2-7 and V is TRBV30, with no clear D. The CDR3 is made up of 12 amino acids. CDR1 and CDR2 (germline): GTSNPN, SVGIG (reference sequence). V dropped 2 bases and J dropped 2 bases, with 7 bases sitting between them. CDR3: CAWSLRTYEQYF. CDR3 in DNA: TGTGCCTGGAGTCTCAGAACCTACGAGCAGTACTTC.

CDR3 protein: CATSGDRTTNYGYTF. CDR3 sequence (DNA): TGTGCCACCAGCGGGGACAGGACTACTAACTATGGCTACACCTTC. The chain employs TRBV15 and TRBJ1-2; 8 bases agree with TRBD1. V was pared by 5 bases and J by 0 bases, with 5 bases of the junction left unmatched. Germline CDR1 reads LNHNV; CDR2 reads YYDKDF (reference sequence). The CDR3 is made up of 15 amino acids.

V gene TRBV4-1 combines with J gene TRBJ2-5, with TRBD1 identical over 8 bases. The junction had 5 bases not matched to a gene; V was cut back by 5 bases and J by 6 bases. Germline loops: CDR1 MGHRA, CDR2 YSYEKL. The CDR3 spans 13 residues. The CDR3 protein is CASSGTGGQTQYF. In nucleotides, the CDR3 is TGCGCCAGCAGCGGGACAGGAGGGCAGACCCAGTACTTC.

This rearrangement joins TRBV25-1 to TRBJ1-2, with D perhaps matching TRBD1 (5 bases). CDR3 length: 14 residues. Germline CDR1 and CDR2: MGHDK and SYGVNS. Trimming removed 3 bases from V and 4 bases from J, with 12 bases in between. The chain's CDR3 is CASSDRVTVYGYTF. The CDR3 nucleotides read TGTGCCAGCAGTGACAGGGTAACAGTCTATGGCTACACCTTC.

The J gene is TRBJ2-4, the V gene TRBV6-2 or TRBV6-3, with TRBD1 identical over 8 bases. The CDR3 is 15 amino acids. J lost 7 bases, V lost 2 bases, and 7 bases had no gene match. The V gene's germline CDR1 is MNHEY and CDR2 SVGEGT. CDR3 protein: CASSYEQGARNIQYF. The DNA for the CDR3 is TGTGCCAGCAGTTACGAGCAGGGGGCGCGGAACATTCAGTACTTC.

This clone has just a few counts. The J gene is TRBJ2-5, the V gene TRBV5-1; 7 nucleotides align to TRBD1. Germline-derived CDR1 and CDR2 are SGHRS and YFSETQ. V dropped 2 bases and J dropped 2; count of bases not matched to a gene: 3. This CDR3 is 14 amino acids long. CDR3 nucleotide sequence: TGCGCCAGCAGCTTCGGGACAGTTCAAGAGACCCAGTACTTC. It translates to CASSFGTVQETQYF.

The chain is built from TRBV10-1 and TRBJ1-2, with D unresolved. Trimming removed 7 bases from V and 0 bases from J, with 12 bases in between. The CDR3 extends over 14 amino acids. Looked up from germline, CDR1 is WNHNN and CDR2 is SYGVQD (reference sequence). The CDR3 region has the DNA TGCGCCAGCAAACTGGACCGATCTAACTATGGCTACACCTTC. It yields the protein CASKLDRSNYGYTF.